This paragraph covers one T cell receptor (beta chain) sequence. Per the study methods: Using reference gene primer amplification, nucleated cell counts were estimated. Assay: immunoSEQ multiplex PCR; the TCRdb copy retains only in-frame clones and omits some. V and J calls and clone size follow that table, whereas D and trimming were derived from the DNA. The sample gives tens of thousands of clones, approximately 84% of which show up once; more than 2% is in the top ten. Trimming pared 1 base from V and 3 bases from J, leaving 7 bases between. The CDR3 loop spans 13 amino acids. Per the germline V gene, CDR1 is SGHVS and CDR2 is FNYEAQ. The data belong to a study of blood T cell repertoires in COVID-19. Overall study: Samples came from the United States, Italy and Spain, spanning acute and convalescent COVID-19. T cells, B-cell-depleted T cells, or PBMCs supplied cDNA or gDNA.

The sample taken for sequencing was peripheral blood. The receptor was isolated from a man between 50 and 59 years old with acute or convalescent COVID-19. The chain has TRBV7-6 and TRBJ2-7; no clear D gene. The CDR3 nucleotides read TGTGCCAGCAGCTTAGGTGAGCGCTACGAGCAGTACTTC. This codes for CASSLGERYEQYF.